Listed below are T cell receptor beta chains from one sample, sequenced in a study of cytomegalovirus exposure and HLA in healthy donors. TCRdb's table, derived via immunoSEQ multiplex PCR, lists solely in-frame clones and lacks some. The sample carries 140,000 to 150,000 clones, roughly 76% recorded once. Material for sequencing was PBMCs. The receptors here all came from a woman aged 25-40 years in good health and CMV-seronegative. CDR3s include the opening cysteine and the closing phenylalanine or tryptophan. D genes are given only for firm matches. Some rows mark clone size as missing; the rest say once, few, many or name a class of expanded clone.

J gene,clone size,D gene,V gene,CDR3 protein,CDR3 DNA
TRBJ2-7,once,TRBD2,TRBV5-1,CASSLRGLAGSREHEQYF,TGCGCCAGCAGCTTAAGGGGACTAGCGGGTTCCAGGGAGCACGAGCAGTACTTC
TRBJ1-5,-,TRBD1,TRBV27,CASSPGQGGKPQHF,TGTGCCAGCAGTCCTGGACAGGGAGGAAAGCCCCAGCATTTT
TRBJ1-1,once,-,TRBV29-1,CSVRWGRNTEAFF,TGCAGCGTTAGGTGGGGCAGAAACACTGAAGCTTTCTTT
TRBJ1-4,few,-,TRBV4-3,CASSPVRGHPGEKLFF,TGCGCCAGCAGCCCCGTCCGTGGCCACCCCGGGGAAAAACTGTTTTTT
TRBJ1-5,-,-,TRBV7-6,CASEAQHF,TGTGCCAGCGAGGCCCAGCATTTT
TRBJ1-2,-,TRBD1,TRBV5-1,CASSSDREGGYTF,TGCGCCAGCAGCTCGGACAGGGAAGGTGGCTACACCTTC
TRBJ2-3,-,TRBD2,TRBV30,CAWSLTTSGTDTQYF,TGTGCCTGGAGTCTAACGACTAGCGGCACAGATACGCAGTATTTT
TRBJ2-7,once,TRBD1,TRBV18,CASSHRDSAYEQYF,TGTGCCAGCTCACACCGGGACAGCGCCTACGAGCAGTACTTC
TRBJ2-1,-,-,TRBV27,CASSTRQSWNEQFF,TGTGCCAGCAGTACCCGACAAAGCTGGAATGAGCAGTTCTTC
TRBJ2-5,-,-,TRBV27,CATSFGAVRGRRETQYF,TGTGCCACCTCCTTTGGGGCGGTAAGGGGGAGAAGAGAGACCCAGTACTTC
TRBJ2-3,-,TRBD2,TRBV4-1,CASSQGLAGDTDTQYF,TGCGCCAGCAGCCAAGGTCTAGCGGGGGACACAGATACGCAGTATTTT
TRBJ1-1,-,TRBD1,TRBV10-3,CAISETRQGGNTEAFF,TGTGCCATCAGTGAGACTAGACAGGGAGGGAACACTGAAGCTTTCTTT
TRBJ2-2,once,-,TRBV29-1,CSVSPQNTGELFF,TGCAGCGTTTCCCCCCAGAACACCGGGGAGCTGTTTTTT
TRBJ2-1,-,-,TRBV19,CASSIQVRNEQFF,TGTGCCAGTAGTATACAGGTCCGGAATGAGCAGTTCTTC
TRBJ2-4,-,TRBD1,TRBV7-9,CASSSDRVDIQYF,TGCGCCAGCAGCTCGGACAGGGTAGACATTCAGTACTTC
TRBJ1-1,-,-,TRBV11-3,CASSLRGENTEAFF,TGTGCCAGCAGCTTACGTGGAGAGAACACTGAAGCTTTCTTT
TRBJ1-6,-,-,TRBV7-8,CASSLVARNSPLHF,TGTGCCAGCAGCTTAGTGGCCCGAAATTCACCCCTCCACTTT